These T cell receptor beta chains were read from a single sample in a study of T cell changes during pregnancy in multiple sclerosis. The table came from immunoSEQ multiplex PCR; TCRdb's copy has only in-frame clones and leaves some out. The sample has around 57,000 clones, approximately 90% seen once. Here the sequenced sample was peripheral blood, taken in the second trimester of pregnancy. All receptors come from a female donor with multiple sclerosis, enrolled in a pregnancy study. The conserved cysteine and the conserved F or W are not part of the CDR3 here. The order of the fields is D gene, V gene, J gene, CDR3 protein. The D gene is left open where the match is weak.

>-|TRBV5-6|TRBJ2-3
ASSSLQGYTDTQY
>-|TRBV15|TRBJ2-5
ATSSGGRGSGETQY
>-|TRBV11-2|TRBJ2-7
ASSLDSADEQY
>-|TRBV7-9|TRBJ2-7
ASSLDWAGRTYEQY
>TRBD1|TRBV18|TRBJ2-7
ASSPPTRGQGQY
>-|TRBV20-1|TRBJ1-1
SASGTTRAF
>TRBD1|TRBV19|TRBJ1-2
ASSVDRVSYGYT
>-|TRBV5-5|TRBJ1-6
ASSLGRTRNSPLH
>-|TRBV5-6|TRBJ1-6
ASRRGEGPLH
>TRBD1|TRBV18|TRBJ1-1
ASSRYDTGANTEAF
>-|TRBV7-9|TRBJ1-6
ASSPRQSFNSPLH
>TRBD2|TRBV4-3|TRBJ2-3
ASSQYFGTSGRDTQY
>-|TRBV18|TRBJ1-5
ASSRGARDSNQPQH
>-|TRBV28|TRBJ2-1
ASSPPADYNEQF
>TRBD1|TRBV28|TRBJ2-1
ASSSWSGGDQHSGEQF
>TRBD2|TRBV19|TRBJ2-4
ASHPPGLKNIQY
>TRBD1|TRBV18|TRBJ1-1
ASSPRQSGQLNTEAF
>-|TRBV30|TRBJ1-2
AWIGGQEVSNYGYT
>TRBD1|TRBV28|TRBJ1-2
ASSSPGGASGYT
>-|TRBV14|TRBJ2-2
ASSYRVTGELF
>-|TRBV6-5|TRBJ1-3
ASSYSGRGGNTIY
>TRBD2|TRBV6-6|TRBJ2-5
ASSYPTGGETQY